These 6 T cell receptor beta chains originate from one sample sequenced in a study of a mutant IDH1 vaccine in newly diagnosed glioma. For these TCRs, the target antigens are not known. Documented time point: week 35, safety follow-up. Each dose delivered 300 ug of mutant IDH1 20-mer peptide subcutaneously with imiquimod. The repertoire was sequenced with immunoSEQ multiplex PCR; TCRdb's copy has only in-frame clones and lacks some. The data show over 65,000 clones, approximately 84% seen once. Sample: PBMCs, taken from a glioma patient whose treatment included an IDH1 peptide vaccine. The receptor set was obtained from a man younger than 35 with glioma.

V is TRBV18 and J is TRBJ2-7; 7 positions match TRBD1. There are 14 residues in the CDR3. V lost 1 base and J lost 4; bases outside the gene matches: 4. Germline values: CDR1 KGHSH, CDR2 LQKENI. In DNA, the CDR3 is TGTGCCAGCTCACCACAAGGGACAGCATACGAGCAGTACTTC. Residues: CASSPQGTAYEQYF. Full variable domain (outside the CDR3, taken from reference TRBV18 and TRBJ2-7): NAGVMQNPRHLVRRRGQEARLRCSPMKGHSHVYWYRQLPEEGLKFMVYLQKENIIDESGMPKERFSAEFPKEGPSILRIQQVVRGDSAAYFCASSPQGTAYEQYFGPGTRLTVT.

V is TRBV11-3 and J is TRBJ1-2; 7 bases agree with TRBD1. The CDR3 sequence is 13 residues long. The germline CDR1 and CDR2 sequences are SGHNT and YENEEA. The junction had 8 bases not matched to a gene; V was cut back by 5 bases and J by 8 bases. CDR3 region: CASSHRDSRGYTF. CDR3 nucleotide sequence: TGTGCCAGCAGCCACCGGGACAGCCGAGGCTACACCTTC.

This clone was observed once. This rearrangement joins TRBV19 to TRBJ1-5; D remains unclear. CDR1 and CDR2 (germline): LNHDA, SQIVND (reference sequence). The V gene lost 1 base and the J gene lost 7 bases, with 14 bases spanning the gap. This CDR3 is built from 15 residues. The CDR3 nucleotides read TGTGCCAGTAGTATAGTTGGCTCCCCCTTGCAGCCCCAGCATTTT. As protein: CASSIVGSPLQPQHF.

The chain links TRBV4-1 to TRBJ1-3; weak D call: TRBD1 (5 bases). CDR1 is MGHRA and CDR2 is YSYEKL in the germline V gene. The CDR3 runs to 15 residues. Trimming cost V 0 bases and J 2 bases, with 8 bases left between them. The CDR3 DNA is TGCGCCAGCAGCCAAGATGGGGGGACTGGAAACACCATATATTTT. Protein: CASSQDGGTGNTIYF.

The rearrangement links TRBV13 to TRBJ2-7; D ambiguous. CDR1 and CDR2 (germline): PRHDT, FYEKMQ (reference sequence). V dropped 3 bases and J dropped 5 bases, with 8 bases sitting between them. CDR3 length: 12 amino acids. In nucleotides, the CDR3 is TGTGCCAGCAGCTTCGAGTACGACGAGCAGTACTTC. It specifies CASSFEYDEQYF.

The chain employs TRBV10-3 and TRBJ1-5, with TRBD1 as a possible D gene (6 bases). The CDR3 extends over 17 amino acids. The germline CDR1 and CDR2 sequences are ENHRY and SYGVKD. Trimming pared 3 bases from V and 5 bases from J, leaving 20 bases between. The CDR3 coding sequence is TGTGCCATCAGTGACCCTCTCCTCGAGGGGGTGCATCAGCCCCAGCATTTT. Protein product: CAISDPLLEGVHQPQHF.